The 20 T cell receptor beta chains given below trace back to one sample, sequenced in a study of PD-1 blockade in mismatch repair-deficient tumors (dated by TCRdb to the late 2010s). Libraries were prepared through the immunoSEQ multiplex PCR assay. Sourced from immuneACCESS, this table was stored by TCRdb with only in-frame sequences that have V and J called. A share of the clones is absent; for the studies checked, an unresolved V gene accounts for under half, and the remainder has no known explanation. Across this sample there are roughly 49,000 clones, with more than 65% seen only once. The ten largest account for approximately 3.5% of the sample. The intended sense of this specimen's time point label: peripheral blood before pembrolizumab. This specimen was PBMCs, taken before pembrolizumab treatment. The receptors here all came from an adult with mismatch repair-deficient cancer.

The rearrangement joins TRBV2 to TRBJ2-1; 7 nucleotides agree with TRBD1. V shed 8 bases, J shed 5 bases, and the junction held 12 bases outside the gene matches. Per germline, CDR1 SNHLY and CDR2 FYNNEI. The CDR3 runs 15 residues. The CDR3 is CASLVGRGRNNEQFF. DNA for the CDR3: TGTGCCAGCTTGGTAGGAAGGGGGCGAAACAATGAGCAGTTCTTC.

The genes are TRBV27 and TRBJ1-2; 11 bases line up with TRBD1. CDR3 length equals 16 residues. After removal of 5 bases from V and 2 bases from J, the junction contained 7 bases not matched to a gene. CDR1 is MNHEY and CDR2 is SMNVEV in the germline V gene (reference sequence). Here the CDR3 reads CASSTEGQGANYGYTF. CDR3 in DNA: TGTGCCAGCAGTACAGAAGGACAGGGGGCCAACTATGGCTACACCTTC.

CDR3 sequence: CASSGDGKGNTIYF. The CDR3 DNA reads as TGTGCCAGCAGCGGGGACGGGAAAGGAAACACCATATATTTT. V is TRBV2 and J is TRBJ1-3, with D possibly TRBD1 on 5 matching bases. Trimming left V 6 bases short and J 4 bases short, with 13 bases between. CDR3 length: 14 residues. The germline V gene encodes CDR1 SNHLY and CDR2 FYNNEI.

The chain couples TRBV30 to TRBJ2-1, with a weak D call TRBD2 (8 bases). The V end lost 8 bases, the J end lost 5 bases, and 22 bases lay between the germline ends. The CDR3 runs to 15 residues. Germline V gives CDR1 GTSNPN, CDR2 SVGIG (reference sequence). In nucleotides, the CDR3 is TGTGCCGGCAGGGGGGGTAGCGGGAAGAACAATGAGCAGTTCTTC. This gives the protein CAGRGGSGKNNEQFF.

The table lists this clone with a few counts. The rearrangement uses TRBV15 and TRBJ1-4; no clear D. The CDR3 runs to 15 residues. V gave up 0 bases and J gave up 4 bases, with 9 bases separating them. Germline lookup yields CDR1 LNHNV and CDR2 YYDKDF (reference sequence). The CDR3 DNA sequence: TGTGCCACCAGCAGAGATGGCAGCCGTAATGAAAAACTGTTTTTT. Translated: CATSRDGSRNEKLFF.

This clone was observed a handful of times. The J gene is TRBJ2-1, the V gene TRBV29-1; 12 bases line up with TRBD2. V gave up 4 bases and J gave up 5 bases; unmatched junction bases: 6. The CDR3 contains 15 residues. Germline V CDR1 and CDR2: SQVTM, ANQGSEA. CDR3 loop: CSVATSGRYNNEQFF. CDR3 bases: TGCAGCGTTGCTACTAGCGGGAGGTACAACAATGAGCAGTTCTTC.

About this clone itself: A junction end diverges from the germline sequence, so it may reflect a read error. The V call is TRBV25-1, the J call TRBJ1-4; a weak D match, TRBD1 (5 bases). Germline V lookup: CDR1 MGHDK, CDR2 SYGVNS. This CDR3 spans 15 amino acids. The CDR3 nucleotides read TGTGCCAGCAGTGAATGGCGGCAGGGTGTCACGAAACTTGTTTTT. Protein: CASSEWRQGVTKLVF.

This chain connects TRBV6-1 to TRBJ2-2; D might be TRBD1 (6 bases). Per the germline V gene, CDR1 is MNHNS and CDR2 is SASEGT. The CDR3 length is 13 residues. V lost 6 bases to trimming and J lost 3 bases, with 8 bases between them. Here the CDR3 reads CASRQGHTGELFF. The CDR3 coding sequence is TGTGCCAGCAGGCAGGGGCACACCGGGGAGCTGTTTTTT.

The chain uses TRBV6-1 and TRBJ2-1, with D maybe TRBD2 (5 bases). Trimming took 6 bases from V and 6 from J, leaving 18 bases between them. Germline CDR1 reads MNHNS; CDR2 reads SASEGT. The CDR3 runs to 15 residues. The CDR3 here is CASRRQSAGPNEQFF. CDR3 nucleotide sequence: TGTGCCAGCAGGAGACAATCGGCGGGCCCCAATGAGCAGTTCTTC.

The chain uses TRBV14 and TRBJ1-1; D is possibly TRBD1 (6 bases). The CDR3 spans 17 residues. Trimming shortened V by 6 bases and J by 1 base, and 21 bases separated the two germline ends. Germline CDR1 SGHDN, CDR2 FVKESK. For the CDR3, the DNA is TGTGCCAGCAGAAACACAGGGTGGCGGGGCGAGAACACTGAAGCTTTCTTT. As protein: CASRNTGWRGENTEAFF. Full variable domain (remainder filled in from reference TRBV14 and TRBJ1-1): EAGVTQFPSHSVIEKGQTVTLRCDPISGHDNLYWYRRVMGKEIKFLLHFVKESKQDESGMPNNRFLAERTGGTYSTLKVQPAELEDSGVYFCASRNTGWRGENTEAFFGQGTRLTVV.

V usage is TRBV5-1 and J usage is TRBJ2-3; TRBD2 matches 11 bases. The CDR3 contains 18 residues. V lost 0 bases to trimming and J lost 1 base; unmatched junction nucleotides: 7. In germline, CDR1 is SGHRS, CDR2 YFSETQ. CDR3 loop: CASSLESSGRRGTDTQYF. CDR3 sequence (DNA): TGCGCCAGCAGCTTGGAGTCTAGCGGGAGGCGGGGCACAGATACGCAGTATTTT.

J is TRBJ2-7 and V is TRBV18; no clear D. V shed 2 bases and J shed 4 bases, with 6 bases lying between them. Germline CDR1 KGHSH, CDR2 LQKENI. This CDR3 contains 12 residues. Here the CDR3 DNA reads TGTGCCAGCTCACCAGCTGTTTACGAGCAGTACTTC. Its translation is CASSPAVYEQYF.

This clone was detected only a few times. This sequence joins TRBV30 and TRBJ1-1; D unresolved. Germline V gene sequence: CDR1 GTSNPN, CDR2 SVGIG (reference sequence). CDR3 length: 15 amino acids. With 5 bases removed from V and 1 base from J, the gap between germline ends came to 17 bases. The CDR3 reads CAWFPPRAPNTEAFF. The CDR3 coding sequence is TGTGCCTGGTTCCCCCCCCGGGCCCCGAACACTGAAGCTTTCTTT.

V usage is TRBV2 and J usage is TRBJ1-2; 10 positions agree with TRBD1. Germline-derived CDR1 and CDR2 are SNHLY and FYNNEI. This CDR3 spans 15 amino acids. V dropped 5 bases and J dropped 8; count of bases not matched to a gene: 11. The CDR3 DNA reads TGTGCCAGCAGTACGAGCCGGGACAGGGGCCCGGGCTACACCTTC. Its translation is CASSTSRDRGPGYTF. Complete variable domain (other parts from reference TRBV2 and TRBJ1-2): EPEVTQTPSHQVTQMGQEVILRCVPISNHLYFYWYRQILGQKVEFLVSFYNNEISEKSEIFDDQFSVERPDGSNFTLKIRSTKLEDSAMYFCASSTSRDRGPGYTFGSGTRLTVV.

In this sample, this clone turned up a few times. The chain is built from TRBV2 and TRBJ1-2; D not resolved. Deletions cut 7 bases from V and 7 bases from J, with 16 bases between. In germline, CDR1 is SNHLY, CDR2 FYNNEI. The length of the CDR3 is 13 residues. CDR3 DNA: TGTGCCAGCAAAGCCCTTGGAGGTGCTGGCTACACCTTC. This translates into CASKALGGAGYTF.

This chain links TRBV25-1 with TRBJ1-1; no clear D gene. The CDR3 runs to 14 residues. CDR1 MGHDK and CDR2 SYGVNS come from the germline V gene. V shed 3 bases and J shed 2 bases, with 10 bases lying between them. The CDR3 coding sequence is TGTGCCAGCAGTGATAGAAGGGCCAACACTGAAGCTTTCTTT. Translating gives CASSDRRANTEAFF.

The chain uses TRBV27 and TRBJ1-5, with TRBD1 matching 9 bases. With V trimmed by 2 bases and J by 10 bases, 3 bases remained unmatched. Germline lookup yields CDR1 MNHEY and CDR2 SMNVEV (reference sequence). The CDR3 has 13 amino acids. CDR3 DNA: TGTGCCAGCAGTTTACGGACAGGGGAACCCCAGCATTTT. It yields the protein CASSLRTGEPQHF.

There are a few counts of this clone. J is TRBJ1-5 and V is TRBV2; D remains ambiguous. Looked up from germline, CDR1 is SNHLY and CDR2 is FYNNEI. The V end was cut by 8 bases, the J end by 5 bases, with 7 bases between. The CDR3 spans 11 residues. The CDR3 DNA reads TGTGCCAGCGGGGAGGATCAGCCCCAGCATTTT. Its protein product is CASGEDQPQHF.

The chain recombines TRBV18 with TRBJ2-7; 9 positions match TRBD1. The CDR3 has 16 residues. Germline CDR1 is KGHSH and CDR2 is LQKENI. With 3 bases clipped from V and 6 bases from J, the junction kept 12 bases outside the gene matches. DNA for the CDR3: TGTGCCAGCTCACCCGTCTTTCGGGACAGGGAACCCGAGCAGTACTTC. Its protein product is CASSPVFRDREPEQYF.

This chain uses TRBV7-3 with TRBJ2-1, with D tentatively TRBD2 (6 bases). Trimming shortened V by 5 bases and J by 8 bases, and 19 bases separated the two germline ends. There are 15 residues in the CDR3. Germline V gives CDR1 SGHTA, CDR2 FQGTGA. For the CDR3, the DNA is TGTGCCAGCAGCCCCGGAGGAGGCGGGAAGGATGAGCAGTTCTTC. This gives the protein CASSPGGGGKDEQFF.